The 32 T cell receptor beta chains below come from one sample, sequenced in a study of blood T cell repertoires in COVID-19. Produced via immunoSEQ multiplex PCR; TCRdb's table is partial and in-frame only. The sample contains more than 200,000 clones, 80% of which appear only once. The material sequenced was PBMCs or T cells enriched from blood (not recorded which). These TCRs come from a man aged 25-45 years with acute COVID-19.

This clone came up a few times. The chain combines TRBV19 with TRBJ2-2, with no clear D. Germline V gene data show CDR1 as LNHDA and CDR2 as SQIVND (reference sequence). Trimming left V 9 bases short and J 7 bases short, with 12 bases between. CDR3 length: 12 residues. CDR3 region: CASLRMNGELFF. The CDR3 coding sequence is TGTGCCAGCCTGAGGATGAACGGGGAGCTGTTTTTT.

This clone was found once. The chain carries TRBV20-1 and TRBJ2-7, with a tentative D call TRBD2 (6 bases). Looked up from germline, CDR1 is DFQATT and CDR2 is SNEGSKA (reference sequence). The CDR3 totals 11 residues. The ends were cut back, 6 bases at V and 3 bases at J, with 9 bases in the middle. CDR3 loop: CSAGSGYEQYF. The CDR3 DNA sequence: TGCAGTGCCGGTAGCGGCTACGAGCAGTACTTC.

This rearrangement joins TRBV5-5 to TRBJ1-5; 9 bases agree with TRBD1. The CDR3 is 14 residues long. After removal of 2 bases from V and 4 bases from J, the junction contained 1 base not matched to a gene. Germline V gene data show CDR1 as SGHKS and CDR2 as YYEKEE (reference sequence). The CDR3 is CASSFGQGNQPQHF. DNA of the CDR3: TGTGCCAGCAGCTTCGGACAGGGGAATCAGCCCCAGCATTTT.

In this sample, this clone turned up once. CDR3 in amino acids: CASSEASAGGLGEQFF. The CDR3 bases are TGTGCCAGCAGTGAAGCGTCAGCGGGGGGGCTGGGTGAGCAGTTCTTC. V gene TRBV6-1 combines with J gene TRBJ2-1, with 10 bases lining up with TRBD2. Trimming removed 0 bases from V and 9 bases from J; junction bases left unmatched: 8. The CDR3 is made up of 16 amino acids. In germline, CDR1 is MNHNS, CDR2 SASEGT.

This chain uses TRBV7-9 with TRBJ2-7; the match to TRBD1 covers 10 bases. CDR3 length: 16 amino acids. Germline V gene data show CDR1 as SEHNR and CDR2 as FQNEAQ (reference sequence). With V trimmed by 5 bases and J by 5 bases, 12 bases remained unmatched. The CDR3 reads CASSARTGTGAHEQYF. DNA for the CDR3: TGTGCCAGCAGCGCCCGGACCGGGACAGGGGCCCACGAGCAGTACTTC.

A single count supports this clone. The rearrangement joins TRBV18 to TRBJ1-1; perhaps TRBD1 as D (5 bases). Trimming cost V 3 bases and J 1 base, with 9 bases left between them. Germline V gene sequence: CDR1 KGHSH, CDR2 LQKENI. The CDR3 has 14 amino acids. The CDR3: CASSPDTGNTEAFF. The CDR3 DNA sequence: TGTGCCAGCTCACCGGACACGGGGAACACTGAAGCTTTCTTT.

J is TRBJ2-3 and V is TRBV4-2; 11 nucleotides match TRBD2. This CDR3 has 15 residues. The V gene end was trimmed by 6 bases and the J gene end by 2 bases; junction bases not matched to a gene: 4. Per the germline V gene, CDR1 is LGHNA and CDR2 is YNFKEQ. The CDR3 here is CASRGTSGLTDTQYF. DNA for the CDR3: TGTGCCAGCAGAGGGACTAGCGGCCTCACAGATACGCAGTATTTT.

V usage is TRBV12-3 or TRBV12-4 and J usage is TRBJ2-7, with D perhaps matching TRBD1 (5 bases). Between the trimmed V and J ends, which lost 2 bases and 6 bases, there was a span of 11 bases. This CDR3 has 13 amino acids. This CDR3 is CASSLQGPLEQYF. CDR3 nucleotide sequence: TGTGCCAGCAGTTTACAGGGCCCTCTCGAGCAGTACTTC.

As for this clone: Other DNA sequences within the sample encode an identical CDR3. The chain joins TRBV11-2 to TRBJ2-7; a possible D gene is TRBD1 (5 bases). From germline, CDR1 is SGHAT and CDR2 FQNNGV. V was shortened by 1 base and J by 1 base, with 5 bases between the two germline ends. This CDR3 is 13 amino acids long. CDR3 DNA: TGTGCCAGCAGCTTAGGACAGTCCTACGAGCAGTACTTC. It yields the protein CASSLGQSYEQYF.

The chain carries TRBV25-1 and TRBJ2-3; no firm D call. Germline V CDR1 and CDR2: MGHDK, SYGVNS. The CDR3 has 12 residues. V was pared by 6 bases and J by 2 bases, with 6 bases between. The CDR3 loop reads CASRLNTDTQYF. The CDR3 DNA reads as TGTGCCAGCAGATTAAACACAGATACGCAGTATTTT.

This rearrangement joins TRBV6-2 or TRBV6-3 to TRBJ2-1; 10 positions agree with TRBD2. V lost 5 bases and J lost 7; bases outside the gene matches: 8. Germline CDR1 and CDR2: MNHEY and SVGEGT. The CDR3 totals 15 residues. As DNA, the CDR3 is TGTGCCAGCAGTCTCAGCGGGGGGGCCCGGAATGAGCAGTTCTTC. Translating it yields CASSLSGGARNEQFF.

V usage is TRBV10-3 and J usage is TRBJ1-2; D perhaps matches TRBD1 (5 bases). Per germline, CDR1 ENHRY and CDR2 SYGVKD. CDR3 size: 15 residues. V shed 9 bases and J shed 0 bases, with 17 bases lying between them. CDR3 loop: CAIQGTSATNYGYTF. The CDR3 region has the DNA TGTGCCATTCAAGGGACTTCCGCAACTAACTATGGCTACACCTTC.

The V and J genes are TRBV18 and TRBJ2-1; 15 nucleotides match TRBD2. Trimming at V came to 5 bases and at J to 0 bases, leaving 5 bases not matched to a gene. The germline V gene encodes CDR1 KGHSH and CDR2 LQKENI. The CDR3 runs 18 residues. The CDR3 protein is CASSAGTSGGSSYNEQFF. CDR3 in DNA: TGTGCCAGCTCAGCCGGGACTAGCGGGGGGAGCTCCTACAATGAGCAGTTCTTC.

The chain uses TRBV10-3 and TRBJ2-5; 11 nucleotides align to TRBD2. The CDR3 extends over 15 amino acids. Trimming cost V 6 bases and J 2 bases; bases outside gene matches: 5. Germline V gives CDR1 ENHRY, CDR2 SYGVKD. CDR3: CAIRASGGTQETQYF. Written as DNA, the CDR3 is TGTGCCATCAGGGCTAGCGGGGGGACTCAAGAGACCCAGTACTTC.

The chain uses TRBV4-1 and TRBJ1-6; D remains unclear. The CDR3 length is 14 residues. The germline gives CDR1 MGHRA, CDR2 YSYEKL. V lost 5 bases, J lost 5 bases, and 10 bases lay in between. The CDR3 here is CASSTEADNSPLHF. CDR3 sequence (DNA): TGCGCCAGCAGCACCGAGGCGGATAATTCACCCCTCCACTTT.

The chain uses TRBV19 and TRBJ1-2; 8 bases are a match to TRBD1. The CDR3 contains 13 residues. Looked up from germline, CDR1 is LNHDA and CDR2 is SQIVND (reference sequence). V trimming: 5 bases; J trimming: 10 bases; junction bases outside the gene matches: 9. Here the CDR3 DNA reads TGTGCCAGTAGTCCTCGGGACAGGAGGGACTACACCTTC. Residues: CASSPRDRRDYTF.

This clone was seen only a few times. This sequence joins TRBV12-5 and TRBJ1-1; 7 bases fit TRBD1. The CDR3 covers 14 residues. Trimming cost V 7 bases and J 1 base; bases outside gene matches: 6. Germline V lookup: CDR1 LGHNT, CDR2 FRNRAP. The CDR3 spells CASDDDRENTEAFF. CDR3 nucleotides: TGTGCTAGTGATGATGACAGGGAGAACACTGAAGCTTTCTTT.

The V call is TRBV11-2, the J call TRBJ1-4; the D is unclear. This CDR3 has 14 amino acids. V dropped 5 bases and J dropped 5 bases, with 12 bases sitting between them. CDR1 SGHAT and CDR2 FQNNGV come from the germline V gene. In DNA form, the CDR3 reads TGTGCCAGCAGCCAAAAATGGGCCAATGAAAAACTGTTTTTT. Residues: CASSQKWANEKLFF.

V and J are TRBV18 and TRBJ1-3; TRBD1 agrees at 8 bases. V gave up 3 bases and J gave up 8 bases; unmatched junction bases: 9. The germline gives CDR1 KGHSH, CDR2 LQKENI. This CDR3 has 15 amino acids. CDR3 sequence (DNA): TGTGCCAGCTCACCTGTCAGGGGGCGTGTGGACACCATATATTTT. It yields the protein CASSPVRGRVDTIYF.

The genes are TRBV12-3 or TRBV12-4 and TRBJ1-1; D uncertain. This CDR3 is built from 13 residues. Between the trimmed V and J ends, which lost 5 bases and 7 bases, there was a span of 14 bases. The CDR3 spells CASSRVVVGEAFF. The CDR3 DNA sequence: TGTGCCAGCAGTCGGGTAGTAGTCGGTGAAGCTTTCTTT.

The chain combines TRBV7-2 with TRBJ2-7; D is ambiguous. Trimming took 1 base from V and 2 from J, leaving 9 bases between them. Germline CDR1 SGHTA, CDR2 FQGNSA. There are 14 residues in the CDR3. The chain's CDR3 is CASSLELLPYEQYF. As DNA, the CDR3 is TGTGCCAGCAGCTTAGAACTCCTGCCCTACGAGCAGTACTTC.

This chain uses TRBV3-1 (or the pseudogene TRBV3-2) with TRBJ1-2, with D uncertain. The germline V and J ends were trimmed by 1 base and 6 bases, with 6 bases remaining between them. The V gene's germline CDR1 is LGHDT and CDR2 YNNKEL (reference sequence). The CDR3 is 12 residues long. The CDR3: CASSQARDGYTF. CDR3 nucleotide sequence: TGTGCCAGCAGCCAAGCCCGTGATGGCTACACCTTC.

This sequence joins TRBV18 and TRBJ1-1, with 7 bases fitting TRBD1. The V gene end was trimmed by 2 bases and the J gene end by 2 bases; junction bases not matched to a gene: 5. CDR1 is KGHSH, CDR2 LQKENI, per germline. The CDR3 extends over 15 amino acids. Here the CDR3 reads CASSPWGQRNTEAFF. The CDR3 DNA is TGTGCCAGCTCACCATGGGGACAGAGAAACACTGAAGCTTTCTTT. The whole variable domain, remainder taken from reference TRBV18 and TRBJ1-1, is NAGVMQNPRHLVRRRGQEARLRCSPMKGHSHVYWYRQLPEEGLKFMVYLQKENIIDESGMPKERFSAEFPKEGPSILRIQQVVRGDSAAYFCASSPWGQRNTEAFFGQGTRLTVV.

CDR3 coding DNA: TGTGCCAGCAGCTTGAAAGGGACAGGGGTTAACACCGGGGAGCTGTTTTTT. Its translation is CASSLKGTGVNTGELFF. The genes are TRBV5-5 and TRBJ2-2; TRBD1 agrees at 10 bases. V shed 1 base and J 2 bases; nucleotides not matched to a gene: 5. The V gene's germline CDR1 is SGHKS and CDR2 YYEKEE (reference sequence). This CDR3 region has 17 residues.

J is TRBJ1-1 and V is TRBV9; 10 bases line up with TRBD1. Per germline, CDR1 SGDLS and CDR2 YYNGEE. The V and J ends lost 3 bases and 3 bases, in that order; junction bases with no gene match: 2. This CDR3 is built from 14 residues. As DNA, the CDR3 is TGTGCCAGCAGCGGACAGGGGGCCCACACTGAAGCTTTCTTT. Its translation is CASSGQGAHTEAFF.

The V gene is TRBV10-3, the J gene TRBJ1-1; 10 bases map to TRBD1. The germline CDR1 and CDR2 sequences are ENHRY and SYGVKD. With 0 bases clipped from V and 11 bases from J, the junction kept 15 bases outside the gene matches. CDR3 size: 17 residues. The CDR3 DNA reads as TGTGCCATCAGTGAGTCGCCTAGCTCCGGGACAGGGGCTGGGGCTTTCTTT. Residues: CAISESPSSGTGAGAFF.

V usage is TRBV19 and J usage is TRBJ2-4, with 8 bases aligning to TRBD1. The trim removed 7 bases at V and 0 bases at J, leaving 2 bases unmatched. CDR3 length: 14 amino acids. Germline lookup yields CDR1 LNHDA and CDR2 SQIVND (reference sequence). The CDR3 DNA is TGTGCCAGTATTGACAGGGGAGCCAAAAACATTCAGTACTTC. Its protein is CASIDRGAKNIQYF. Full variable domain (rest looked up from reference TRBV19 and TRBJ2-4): DGGITQSPKYLFRKEGQNVTLSCEQNLNHDAMYWYRQDPGQGLRLIYYSQIVNDFQKGDIAEGYSVSREKKESFPLTVTSAQKNPTAFYLCASIDRGAKNIQYFGAGTRLSVL.

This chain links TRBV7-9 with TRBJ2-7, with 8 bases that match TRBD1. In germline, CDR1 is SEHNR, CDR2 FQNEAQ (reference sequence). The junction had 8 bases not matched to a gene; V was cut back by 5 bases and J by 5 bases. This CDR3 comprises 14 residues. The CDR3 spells CASSPRTGSHEQYF. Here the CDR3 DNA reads TGTGCCAGCAGCCCGAGGACAGGGAGCCACGAGCAGTACTTC.

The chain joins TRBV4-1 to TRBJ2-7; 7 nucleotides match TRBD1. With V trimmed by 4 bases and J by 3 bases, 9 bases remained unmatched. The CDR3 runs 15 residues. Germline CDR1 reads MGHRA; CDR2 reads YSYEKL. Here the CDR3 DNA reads TGCGCCAGCAGCCCTTCCGGGACAGAGCTCTACGAGCAGTACTTC. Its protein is CASSPSGTELYEQYF.

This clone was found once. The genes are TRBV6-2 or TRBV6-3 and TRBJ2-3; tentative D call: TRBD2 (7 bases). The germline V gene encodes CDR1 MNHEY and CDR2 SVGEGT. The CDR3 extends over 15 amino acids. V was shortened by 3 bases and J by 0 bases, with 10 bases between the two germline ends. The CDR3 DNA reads TGTGCCAGCAGTTATCGGGGGGCTAGCACAGATACGCAGTATTTT. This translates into CASSYRGASTDTQYF.

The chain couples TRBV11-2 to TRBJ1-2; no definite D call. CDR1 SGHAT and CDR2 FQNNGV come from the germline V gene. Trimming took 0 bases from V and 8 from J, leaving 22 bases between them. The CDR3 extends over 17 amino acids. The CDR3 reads CASSLDPTRWDGGGYTF. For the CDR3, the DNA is TGTGCCAGCAGCTTAGATCCGACTCGCTGGGATGGAGGAGGCTACACCTTC.

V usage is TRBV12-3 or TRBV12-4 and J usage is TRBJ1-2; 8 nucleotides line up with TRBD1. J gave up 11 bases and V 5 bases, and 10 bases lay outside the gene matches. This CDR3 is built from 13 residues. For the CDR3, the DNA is TGTGCCAGCAGTCCCCGGGACAGGTTCGGATACACCTTC. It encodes CASSPRDRFGYTF.